This T cell receptor beta chain was identified in a study of T cell changes during pregnancy in multiple sclerosis. By share of the sample, this clone is medium-sized (0.01 to 0.1%). TCRdb's copy holds only in-frame clones and misses some; the assay was immunoSEQ multiplex PCR. The sample shows 50,000 or so clones, 92% of them seen only once. Germline-derived CDR1 and CDR2 are LNHDA and SQIVND (reference sequence). CDR3 length: 12 amino acids. The V and J ends lost 6 bases and 4 bases respectively, with 9 bases between them. The V and J genes are TRBV19 and TRBJ2-5; a possible D gene is TRBD2 (5 bases). The sequence was collected from a female donor with multiple sclerosis, enrolled in a pregnancy study. The source material was CD4+ T cells from peripheral blood mononuclear cells, sampled after pregnancy. The CDR3 loop is CASRQSGETQYF. CDR3 sequence (DNA): TGTGCCAGTAGACAAAGCGGAGAGACCCAGTACTTC.